The T cell receptor beta chain described here comes from a study of blood T cell repertoires in COVID-19. Study as a whole: Samples of COVID-19 (acute and convalescent) were obtained from the United States, Italy and Spain. The cDNA or gDNA used as material had been derived from T cells, B-cell-depleted T cells, or PBMCs.

As originally analysed: Nucleated cell number was recorded as an estimate derived from reference gene primer amplification. The repertoire was sequenced with immunoSEQ multiplex PCR; TCRdb's copy has only in-frame clones and lacks some. V, J and clone size are taken as reported in that table, and D and trimming were inferred from the DNA itself. This table has 150,000 to 200,000 clones, around 80% appearing once. The CDR3 sequence is 15 residues long. The V end lost 4 bases, the J end lost 2 bases, and 12 bases lay between the germline ends. Germline assignment: CDR1 MGHRA and CDR2 YSYEKL. The sample comprised peripheral blood. The source of this sequence is a man in his fifties or sixties with acute or convalescent COVID-19. V and J are TRBV4-1 and TRBJ1-5, with a weak D call TRBD1 (6 bases). In DNA form, the CDR3 reads TGCGCCAGCAGCCCGGAGTCAGGGGGCAATCAGCCCCAGCATTTT. This encodes CASSPESGGNQPQHF.